The rows below give T cell receptor beta chains drawn from one sample of a study of blood T cell repertoires in COVID-19. Sequenced by immunoSEQ multiplex PCR; TCRdb stores in-frame clones only, minus some. In the table there are 390,000 or so clones, around 90% of which are singletons. Sequenced material: peripheral blood. These receptors were obtained from a woman in her 30s with COVID-19, enrolled during active disease. Both conserved end residues are part of each CDR3. The D gene is left open where the match is weak. The size entry is marked missing in some rows and otherwise reads once, few, many or a size class.

J,D,size,V,DNA,CDR3
TRBJ2-3,TRBD2,NA,TRBV4-2,TGTGCCAGCAGCCAAGGACTAGCGGAACCTAGCACAGATACGCAGTATTTT,CASSQGLAEPSTDTQYF
TRBJ2-4,NA,NA,TRBV7-9,TGTGCCAGCAGCCCAGGGGCTGGGGAAAACATTCAGTACTTC,CASSPGAGENIQYF
TRBJ2-1,NA,NA,TRBV15,TGTGCCACCAGCAGAGATAGAGGGAACAATGAGCAGTTCTTC,CATSRDRGNNEQFF
TRBJ1-2,TRBD1,NA,TRBV3-1/TRBV3-2,TGTGCCAGCAGCCAAGAGGGGGGACAGGGGGCTTACACCTTC,CASSQEGGQGAYTF
TRBJ1-4,NA,NA,TRBV3-1/TRBV3-2,TGTGCCAGCAGCCTTTCAGGAGGGAGTGAAAAACTGTTTTTT,CASSLSGGSEKLFF
TRBJ1-3,TRBD1,NA,TRBV7-6,TGTGCCAGCAGCTCAACACCCGACAGGGGGCTTGGAAACACCATATATTTT,CASSSTPDRGLGNTIYF
TRBJ2-3,NA,NA,TRBV19,TGTGCCAGTAGAAGTGCGAGGGTGGGCACAGATACGCAGTATTTT,CASRSARVGTDTQYF
TRBJ2-5,TRBD2,few,TRBV30,TGTGCCTGGAGGCTGGGACTAGCGGGGGTCCGGGAGACCCAGTACTTC,CAWRLGLAGVRETQYF
TRBJ1-1,NA,NA,TRBV18,TGTGCCAGCTCGCAGGGGATGAACACTGAAGCTTTCTTT,CASSQGMNTEAFF
TRBJ1-4,NA,NA,TRBV5-6,TGTGCCAGCAGCCCAGGGGCAGGGAGTGAAAAACTGTTTTTT,CASSPGAGSEKLFF
TRBJ2-2,NA,NA,TRBV9,TGTGCCAGCAGCTTCCGGTTCGAAACAGCGAACACCGGGGAGCTGTTTTTT,CASSFRFETANTGELFF
TRBJ1-1,NA,once,TRBV7-2,TGTGCCAGCAGCTTGAGTGGGGGAGGCACTGAAGCTTTCTTT,CASSLSGGGTEAFF
TRBJ2-3,TRBD1,NA,TRBV5-5,TGTGCCAGCCGGACGACAGGGGCCAACACAGATACGCAGTATTTT,CASRTTGANTDTQYF
TRBJ1-5,TRBD1,NA,TRBV6-5,TGTGCCAGCAGAGCAGAGGAGGGGGCGCTTGGGCCCCAGCATTTT,CASRAEEGALGPQHF
TRBJ2-1,TRBD2,NA,TRBV11-2,TGTGCCAGCAGCTCCGCCCTAGCGGGAGACTACAATGAGCAGTTCTTC,CASSSALAGDYNEQFF
TRBJ2-5,TRBD2,NA,TRBV28,TGTGCCAGCAGTTCGGGGGGGGCAAGGGAGACCCAGTACTTC,CASSSGGARETQYF
TRBJ2-1,TRBD2,NA,TRBV19,TGTGCAACTATGACTAGCGGGGGAAGTTACAATGAGCAGTTCTTC,CATMTSGGSYNEQFF
TRBJ1-4,TRBD1,NA,TRBV15,TGTGCCACCAGCAGTACTGGGACAGGGTATGGCGAAAAACTGTTTTTT,CATSSTGTGYGEKLFF
TRBJ1-1,TRBD1,NA,TRBV7-9,TGTGCCAGCAGCCGGTGGACAGGGAACACTGAAGCTTTCTTT,CASSRWTGNTEAFF
TRBJ1-3,TRBD1,NA,TRBV3-1/TRBV3-2,TGTGCCAGCAGCCGGACAGGGGTGAGCTCTGGAAACACCATATATTTT,CASSRTGVSSGNTIYF
TRBJ1-3,TRBD1,once,TRBV6-6,TGTGCCAGCAGTCGACAACAGGGGGAAGGAAACACCATATATTTT,CASSRQQGEGNTIYF
TRBJ2-6,TRBD1,NA,TRBV9,TGTGCCAGCAGCGAACGGGGGACAGGGGCAGTCGCTGGGGCCAACGTCCTGACTTTC,CASSERGTGAVAGANVLTF